The next 15 T cell receptor beta chains were all read from a single sample in a study of human T cells and chemical hapten exposure. Via MiXCR, TCRdb re-called the RACE reads, giving one row per CDR3 protein. The sample lists more than 250,000 distinct CDR3 sequences; roughly 8% were seen once. Time point specified: pre-sensitization, week 0. Indicated treatment: therapeutic diphenylcyclopropenone sensitization with weekly scalp DPC. Source: whole blood, taken in connection with sensitization to the hapten diphenylcyclopropenone (DPC). The receptors were gathered from a man aged 18 to 30 with alopecia areata. Some clones in this sample may be carry-over from other donors' samples.

J is TRBJ2-3 and V is TRBV28, with a tentative D call TRBD1 (7 bases). CDR3 length equals 17 residues. Germline lookup yields CDR1 MDHEN and CDR2 SYDVKM. The V end was cut by 2 bases, the J end by 3 bases, with 18 bases between. The CDR3 nucleotides are TGTGCCAGCAGTTTACAGGGGGGCCCGATGAAAACAGATACGCAGTATTTT. Translation gives CASSLQGGPMKTDTQYF. Based on the CDR3 plus reference TRBV28 and TRBJ2-3, the full variable domain is DVKVTQSSRYLVKRTGEKVFLECVQDMDHENMFWYRQDPGLGLRLIYFSYDVKMKEKGDIPEGYSVSREKKERFSLILESASTNQTSMYLCASSLQGGPMKTDTQYFGPGTRLTVL.

The sample holds a few counts of this clonotype. The CDR3 DNA reads as TGTGCCAGCAGTTACAAGGGATCTAGGGGCTACACCTTC. Its protein product is CASSYKGSRGYTF. The gene calls are TRBV6-5 and TRBJ1-2; D ambiguous. The CDR3 is made up of 13 amino acids. The germline V and J ends were trimmed by 2 bases and 8 bases, with 12 bases remaining between them. Germline V gives CDR1 MNHEY, CDR2 SVGAGI.

The table lists this clonotype with a few counts. The chain links TRBV5-1 to TRBJ1-4; TRBD1 aligns across 7 bases. Germline CDR1 is SGHRS and CDR2 is YFSETQ. There are 15 residues in the CDR3. V shed 4 bases, J shed 5 bases, and the junction held 8 bases outside the gene matches. This CDR3 reads CASSPDRARNEKLFF. The CDR3 coding sequence is TGCGCCAGCAGCCCCGACAGGGCGAGAAATGAAAAACTGTTTTTT.

V is TRBV10-3 and J is TRBJ2-3; D perhaps matches TRBD1 (5 bases). The CDR3 has 13 amino acids. The V end lost 8 bases, the J end lost 3 bases, and 12 bases lay between the germline ends. CDR1 ENHRY and CDR2 SYGVKD come from the germline V gene. This CDR3 is CAIGAGITDTQYF. CDR3 bases: TGTGCCATCGGGGCAGGAATTACAGATACGCAGTATTTT.

This clonotype was counted between two and nine times. The rearrangement links TRBV28 to TRBJ2-5; D is unresolved. Between the trimmed V and J ends, which lost 5 bases and 5 bases, there was a span of 18 bases. CDR3 length: 15 residues. Germline V lookup: CDR1 MDHEN, CDR2 SYDVKM. CDR3 bases: TGTGCCAGCAGTCCCCCGCCTCCGGGTGGCGAGACCCAGTACTTC. Its protein is CASSPPPPGGETQYF.

There are many counts of this clonotype. The gene calls are TRBV5-5 and TRBJ1-1; D is uncertain. The V end lost 4 bases, the J end lost 2 bases, and 15 bases lay between the germline ends. The CDR3 sequence is 15 residues long. The germline gives CDR1 SGHKS, CDR2 YYEKEE (reference sequence). This CDR3 reads CASSPWIDSNTEAFF. In DNA, the CDR3 is TGTGCCAGCAGCCCCTGGATCGACTCAAACACTGAAGCTTTCTTT.

The J gene is TRBJ1-1, the V gene TRBV4-2; the D gene is possibly TRBD1 (6 bases). V was trimmed by 0 bases and J by 6 bases, leaving 14 bases between them. Germline loops: CDR1 LGHNA, CDR2 YNFKEQ. CDR3 length: 15 residues. As DNA, the CDR3 is TGTGCCAGCAGCCAAGATAGGGGGAGAGCCTCTGAAGCTTTCTTT. Amino acids: CASSQDRGRASEAFF.

This clonotype showed up just a few times. The chain is built from TRBV28 and TRBJ2-7, with 11 bases aligning to TRBD2. V trimming: 6 bases; J trimming: 4 bases; junction bases outside the gene matches: 8. The CDR3 totals 15 residues. From germline, CDR1 is MDHEN and CDR2 SYDVKM. The CDR3 region is CASSRGLAVPYEQYF. As DNA, the CDR3 is TGTGCCAGCAGCAGGGGACTAGCGGTGCCTTACGAGCAGTACTTC.

This rearrangement joins TRBV5-1 to TRBJ2-7; TRBD1 aligns across 9 bases. The V and J ends lost 3 bases and 2 bases, in that order; junction bases with no gene match: 0. The CDR3 has 13 amino acids. Germline assignment: CDR1 SGHRS and CDR2 YFSETQ. CDR3: CASSWTGAYEQYF. The CDR3 region has the DNA TGCGCCAGCAGCTGGACAGGGGCCTACGAGCAGTACTTC.

This chain links TRBV7-9 with TRBJ2-5; 7 bases are a match to TRBD1. Germline trimming cut 5 bases from V and 2 bases from J; bases unmatched to any gene: 14. Germline V gene data show CDR1 as SEHNR and CDR2 as FQNEAQ (reference sequence). This CDR3 comprises 17 residues. This chain's CDR3 is CASSRDSLTDHQETQYF. The CDR3 DNA is TGTGCCAGCAGCCGGGACAGCCTTACCGACCATCAAGAGACCCAGTACTTC. The variable domain in full, with the rest retrieved from reference TRBV7-9 and TRBJ2-5, is DTGVSQNPRHKITKRGQNVTFRCDPISEHNRLYWYRQTLGQGPEFLTYFQNEAQLEKSRLLSDRFSAERPKGSFSTLEIQRTEQGDSAMYLCASSRDSLTDHQETQYFGPGTRLLVL.

V and J are TRBV5-1 and TRBJ2-7; D possibly uses TRBD1 or TRBD2 (5 bases each). CDR1 is SGHRS and CDR2 is YFSETQ in the germline V gene. Trimming removed 1 base at V and 2 bases at J, with 13 bases between. This CDR3 contains 15 residues. The CDR3 spells CASSLNGTEPYEQYF. The DNA for the CDR3 is TGCGCCAGCAGCTTGAATGGGACGGAACCCTACGAGCAGTACTTC. Full variable domain (outside the CDR3, taken from reference TRBV5-1 and TRBJ2-7): KAGVTQTPRYLIKTRGQQVTLSCSPISGHRSVSWYQQTPGQGLQFLFEYFSETQRNKGNFPGRFSGRQFSNSRSEMNVSTLELGDSALYLCASSLNGTEPYEQYFGPGTRLTVT.

The V and J genes are TRBV5-1 and TRBJ2-3; D gene unclear. The CDR3 has 15 residues. Germline CDR1 is SGHRS and CDR2 is YFSETQ. Trimming left V 4 bases short and J 5 bases short, with 17 bases between. The CDR3 bases are TGCGCCAGCAGCCCCCGAGACCCGAGAGTAGATACGCAGTATTTT. Translating it yields CASSPRDPRVDTQYF.

This clonotype was recorded a few times. The chain has TRBV12-3 or TRBV12-4 and TRBJ1-2, with D tentatively TRBD1 (5 bases). V was shortened by 2 bases and J by 4 bases, with 14 bases between the two germline ends. This CDR3 has 15 residues. The CDR3 protein is CASSLTRARGYGYTF. The CDR3 region has the DNA TGTGCCAGCAGTTTAACCAGGGCTCGGGGCTATGGCTACACCTTC.

The V and J genes are TRBV7-2 and TRBJ1-2; D gene unclear. This CDR3 is 13 amino acids long. From germline, CDR1 is SGHTA and CDR2 FQGNSA. V lost 4 bases to trimming and J lost 7 bases, with 13 bases between them. CDR3 nucleotide sequence: TGTGCCAGCAGCTCCCCCCGGGCAGTTGGCTACACCTTC. Amino acid sequence: CASSSPRAVGYTF.

This clonotype was picked up a small number of times. The gene calls are TRBV7-8 and TRBJ1-2; 10 bases fit TRBD1. J was trimmed by 7 bases and V by 1 base; bases with no gene match: 18. The CDR3 loop spans 19 amino acids. CDR1 and CDR2 (germline): SGHVS, FQNEAQ. In DNA, the CDR3 is TGTGCCAGCAGCTTAGGCTTAGTTATAACCGGGACAGGGGAGTTTGGCTACACCTTC. This codes for CASSLGLVITGTGEFGYTF.